The clone carrying this T cell receptor beta chain is a singleton in its sample. Antigen specificity is unknown. The junction departs from germline at one end; a sequencing error may be responsible. Using a J-beta primer mix together with a sample-barcoded 5' primer, a second PCR was run for roughly 6 to 11 cycles. Tagging of each cDNA molecule was performed by a template-switch adaptor with 12 random nucleotides. MiXCR, applied by TCRdb to the 5' RACE reads, yields one record per CDR3 protein. The profile shows around 1,600,000 distinct CDR3 sequences, roughly 43% of them singletons. These data belong to a study of blood T cells in healthy people across ages. The CDR3 is 13 amino acids. The germline V gene has CDR1 GTSNPN and CDR2 SVGIG (reference sequence). Study-level points and caveats: Roughly linear declines in TCR beta diversity per million T cells occurred with age.

Those donating, healthy Caucasian individuals from Russia, were aged 6 to 90. Peripheral blood was drawn, ten milliliters per donor. J is TRBJ2-5 and V is TRBV30, with D unresolved. The sequence was obtained from a woman aged 18-29 years in good health. Input material: blood. The CDR3, as DNA: TGTGCCTGGAGTCTCTTTTCAAAAGAGACCCGGTACTTC. This sequence encodes CAWSLFSKETRYF. The whole variable domain, remainder taken from reference TRBV30 and TRBJ2-5, is SQTIHQWPATLVQPVGSPLSLECTVEGTSNPNLYWYRQAAGRGLQLLFYSVGIGQISSEVPQNLSASRPQDRQFILSSKKLLLSDSGFYLCAWSLFSKETRYFGPGTRLLVL.